This TCR beta chain came from a study of human T cells and chemical hapten exposure. The time point is: patch test 1, 2 weeks after DPC sensitization. Treatment given: therapeutic diphenylcyclopropenone sensitization with weekly scalp DPC. Unfractionated whole blood yielded the extracted total RNA. TCRdb recomputed calls from the RACE reads with MiXCR, one row per CDR3 protein. The sample lists approximately 43,000 distinct CDR3 sequences; about 4% were seen once. J gave up 8 bases and V 1 base, and 10 bases lay outside the gene matches. The CDR3 length is 15 residues. CDR1 and CDR2 from the germline V gene are MNHNS and SASEGT. In this sample, this clonotype turned up a few times.

Sequencing used whole blood, obtained in connection with sensitization to the hapten diphenylcyclopropenone (DPC). This chain links TRBV6-1 with TRBJ1-1, with TRBD1 matching 7 bases. This TCR came from a man aged 50 to 60 with alopecia areata. Some clones in this sample may be carry-over from other donors' samples. The CDR3: CASSEDVTGLWEAFF. The CDR3 DNA is TGTGCCAGCAGTGAAGATGTGACAGGGCTCTGGGAAGCTTTCTTT.